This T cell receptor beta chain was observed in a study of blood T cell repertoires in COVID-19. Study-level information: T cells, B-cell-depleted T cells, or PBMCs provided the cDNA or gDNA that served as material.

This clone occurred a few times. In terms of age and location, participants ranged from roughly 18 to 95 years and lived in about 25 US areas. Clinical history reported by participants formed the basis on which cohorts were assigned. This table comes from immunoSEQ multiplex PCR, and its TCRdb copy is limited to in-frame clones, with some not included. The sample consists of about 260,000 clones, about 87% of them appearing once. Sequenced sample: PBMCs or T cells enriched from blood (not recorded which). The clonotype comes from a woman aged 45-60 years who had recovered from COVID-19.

As DNA, the CDR3 is TGTGCCAGCAGTGACGGGACAAACAATGAGCAGTTCTTC. Its translation is CASSDGTNNEQFF. The V gene is TRBV6-4, the J gene TRBJ2-1; tentative D call: TRBD1 (6 bases). Trimming left V 2 bases short and J 5 bases short, with 7 bases between. This CDR3 is built from 13 residues. Germline CDR1 and CDR2: MRHNA and SNTAGT.